Sequencing of this T cell receptor (beta chain) was carried out in a study of blood T cell repertoires in COVID-19. Study-level information: There were acute and convalescent COVID-19 samples, and they came from the United States, Italy and Spain. T cells, B-cell-depleted T cells, or PBMCs provided the cDNA or gDNA that served as material.

Methods used by the authors: Estimation of nucleated cell counts relied on the amplification of reference gene primers. Some clones are missing from TCRdb's copy, which holds only in-frame ones; the method was immunoSEQ multiplex PCR. V, J and clone size are taken as reported in that table, and D and trimming were inferred from the DNA itself. Of around 200,000 clones listed, 80% to 85% are singletons. V was pared by 0 bases and J by 0 bases, with 10 bases between. The germline CDR1 and CDR2 sequences are SGHRS and YFSETQ. The CDR3 consists of 16 residues. Enrolment of Seattle patients took place during active infection, and they were followed longitudinally.

This receptor was obtained from a woman in her 70s with COVID-19, enrolled during active disease. The chain carries TRBV5-1 and TRBJ1-3, with unresolved D. Input material: peripheral blood. The CDR3 loop reads CASSLGEQLSGNTIYF. The CDR3 DNA sequence: TGCGCCAGCAGCTTGGGCGAACAGCTCTCTGGAAACACCATATATTTT.